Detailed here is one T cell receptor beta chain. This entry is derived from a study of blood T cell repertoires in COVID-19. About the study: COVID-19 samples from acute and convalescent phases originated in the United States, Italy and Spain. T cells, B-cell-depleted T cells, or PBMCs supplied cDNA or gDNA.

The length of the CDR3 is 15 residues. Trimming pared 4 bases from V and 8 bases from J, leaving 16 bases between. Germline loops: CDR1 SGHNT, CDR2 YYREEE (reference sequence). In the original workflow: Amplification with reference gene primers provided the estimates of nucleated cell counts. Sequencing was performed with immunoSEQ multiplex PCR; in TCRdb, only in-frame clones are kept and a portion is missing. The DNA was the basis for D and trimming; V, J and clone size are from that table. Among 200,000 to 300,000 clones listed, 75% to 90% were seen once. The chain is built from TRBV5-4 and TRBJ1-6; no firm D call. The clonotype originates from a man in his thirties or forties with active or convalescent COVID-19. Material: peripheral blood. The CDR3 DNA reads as TGTGCCAGCAGCCCGGACGGACTTCCCGATTCACCCCTCCACTTT. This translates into CASSPDGLPDSPLHF.